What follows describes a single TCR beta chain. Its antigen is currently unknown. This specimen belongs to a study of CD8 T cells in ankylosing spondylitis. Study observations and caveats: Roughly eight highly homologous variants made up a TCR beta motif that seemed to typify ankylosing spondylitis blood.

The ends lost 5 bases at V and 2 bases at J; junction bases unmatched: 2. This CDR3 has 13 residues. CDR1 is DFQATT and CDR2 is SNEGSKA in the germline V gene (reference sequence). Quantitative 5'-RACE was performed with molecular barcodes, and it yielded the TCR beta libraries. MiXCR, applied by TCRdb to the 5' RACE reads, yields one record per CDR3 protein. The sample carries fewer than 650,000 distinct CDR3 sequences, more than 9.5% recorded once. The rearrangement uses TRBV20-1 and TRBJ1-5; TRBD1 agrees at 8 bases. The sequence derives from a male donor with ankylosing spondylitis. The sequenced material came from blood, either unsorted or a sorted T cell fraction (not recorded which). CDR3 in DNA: TGCAGTGCTTTGGACAGGGGCAATCAGCCCCAGCATTTT. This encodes CSALDRGNQPQHF.